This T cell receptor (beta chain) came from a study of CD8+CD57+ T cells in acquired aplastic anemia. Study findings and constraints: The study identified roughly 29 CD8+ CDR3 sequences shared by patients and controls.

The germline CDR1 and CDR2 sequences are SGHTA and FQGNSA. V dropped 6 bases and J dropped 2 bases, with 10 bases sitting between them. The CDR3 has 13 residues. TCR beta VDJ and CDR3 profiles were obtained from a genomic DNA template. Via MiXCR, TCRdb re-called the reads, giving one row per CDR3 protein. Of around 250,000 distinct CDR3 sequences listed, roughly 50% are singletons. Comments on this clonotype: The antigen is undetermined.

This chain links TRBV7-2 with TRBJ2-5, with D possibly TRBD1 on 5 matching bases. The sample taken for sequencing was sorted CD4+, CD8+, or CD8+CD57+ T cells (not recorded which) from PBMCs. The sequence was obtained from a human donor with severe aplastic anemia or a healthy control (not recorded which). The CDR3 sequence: CASSRQLQETQYF. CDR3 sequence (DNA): TGTGCCAGCAGTCGACAGCTACAAGAGACCCAGTACTTC.